Listed here is a single T cell receptor beta chain. The antigen is undetermined. This record belongs to a study of OX40 agonist ivuxolimab in advanced cancers. Study information: The dose-escalation group included hepatocellular carcinoma, melanoma, renal cell carcinoma and head and neck cancer. Regarding the study as a whole: More expanded clones were seen, on average, in CD8+ T cells than in CD4+. At doses 0.1 to 3.0 mg/kg, CD4+ and CD8+ clones expanded. Normalized T-cell clonal expansion was also low in a subset of nonresponders.

This table comes from immunoSEQ multiplex PCR, and its TCRdb copy is limited to in-frame clones, with some not included. The sample records about 98,000 clones, 85% to 95% being singletons. The CDR3 is 14 amino acids. Germline CDR1 is LNHDA and CDR2 is SQIVND (reference sequence). Trimming cost V 1 base and J 5 bases, with 11 bases left between them. The receptor was isolated from an adult with an advanced solid tumor such as melanoma, head and neck, liver or kidney cancer. The material was CD4+ or CD8+ T cells sorted from blood, obtained in a trial of the OX40 agonist ivuxolimab. The genes are TRBV19 and TRBJ1-1; D gene unclear. CDR3 region: CASSIGLGPTEAFF. For the CDR3, the DNA is TGTGCCAGTAGTATAGGTTTAGGGCCAACTGAAGCTTTCTTT.